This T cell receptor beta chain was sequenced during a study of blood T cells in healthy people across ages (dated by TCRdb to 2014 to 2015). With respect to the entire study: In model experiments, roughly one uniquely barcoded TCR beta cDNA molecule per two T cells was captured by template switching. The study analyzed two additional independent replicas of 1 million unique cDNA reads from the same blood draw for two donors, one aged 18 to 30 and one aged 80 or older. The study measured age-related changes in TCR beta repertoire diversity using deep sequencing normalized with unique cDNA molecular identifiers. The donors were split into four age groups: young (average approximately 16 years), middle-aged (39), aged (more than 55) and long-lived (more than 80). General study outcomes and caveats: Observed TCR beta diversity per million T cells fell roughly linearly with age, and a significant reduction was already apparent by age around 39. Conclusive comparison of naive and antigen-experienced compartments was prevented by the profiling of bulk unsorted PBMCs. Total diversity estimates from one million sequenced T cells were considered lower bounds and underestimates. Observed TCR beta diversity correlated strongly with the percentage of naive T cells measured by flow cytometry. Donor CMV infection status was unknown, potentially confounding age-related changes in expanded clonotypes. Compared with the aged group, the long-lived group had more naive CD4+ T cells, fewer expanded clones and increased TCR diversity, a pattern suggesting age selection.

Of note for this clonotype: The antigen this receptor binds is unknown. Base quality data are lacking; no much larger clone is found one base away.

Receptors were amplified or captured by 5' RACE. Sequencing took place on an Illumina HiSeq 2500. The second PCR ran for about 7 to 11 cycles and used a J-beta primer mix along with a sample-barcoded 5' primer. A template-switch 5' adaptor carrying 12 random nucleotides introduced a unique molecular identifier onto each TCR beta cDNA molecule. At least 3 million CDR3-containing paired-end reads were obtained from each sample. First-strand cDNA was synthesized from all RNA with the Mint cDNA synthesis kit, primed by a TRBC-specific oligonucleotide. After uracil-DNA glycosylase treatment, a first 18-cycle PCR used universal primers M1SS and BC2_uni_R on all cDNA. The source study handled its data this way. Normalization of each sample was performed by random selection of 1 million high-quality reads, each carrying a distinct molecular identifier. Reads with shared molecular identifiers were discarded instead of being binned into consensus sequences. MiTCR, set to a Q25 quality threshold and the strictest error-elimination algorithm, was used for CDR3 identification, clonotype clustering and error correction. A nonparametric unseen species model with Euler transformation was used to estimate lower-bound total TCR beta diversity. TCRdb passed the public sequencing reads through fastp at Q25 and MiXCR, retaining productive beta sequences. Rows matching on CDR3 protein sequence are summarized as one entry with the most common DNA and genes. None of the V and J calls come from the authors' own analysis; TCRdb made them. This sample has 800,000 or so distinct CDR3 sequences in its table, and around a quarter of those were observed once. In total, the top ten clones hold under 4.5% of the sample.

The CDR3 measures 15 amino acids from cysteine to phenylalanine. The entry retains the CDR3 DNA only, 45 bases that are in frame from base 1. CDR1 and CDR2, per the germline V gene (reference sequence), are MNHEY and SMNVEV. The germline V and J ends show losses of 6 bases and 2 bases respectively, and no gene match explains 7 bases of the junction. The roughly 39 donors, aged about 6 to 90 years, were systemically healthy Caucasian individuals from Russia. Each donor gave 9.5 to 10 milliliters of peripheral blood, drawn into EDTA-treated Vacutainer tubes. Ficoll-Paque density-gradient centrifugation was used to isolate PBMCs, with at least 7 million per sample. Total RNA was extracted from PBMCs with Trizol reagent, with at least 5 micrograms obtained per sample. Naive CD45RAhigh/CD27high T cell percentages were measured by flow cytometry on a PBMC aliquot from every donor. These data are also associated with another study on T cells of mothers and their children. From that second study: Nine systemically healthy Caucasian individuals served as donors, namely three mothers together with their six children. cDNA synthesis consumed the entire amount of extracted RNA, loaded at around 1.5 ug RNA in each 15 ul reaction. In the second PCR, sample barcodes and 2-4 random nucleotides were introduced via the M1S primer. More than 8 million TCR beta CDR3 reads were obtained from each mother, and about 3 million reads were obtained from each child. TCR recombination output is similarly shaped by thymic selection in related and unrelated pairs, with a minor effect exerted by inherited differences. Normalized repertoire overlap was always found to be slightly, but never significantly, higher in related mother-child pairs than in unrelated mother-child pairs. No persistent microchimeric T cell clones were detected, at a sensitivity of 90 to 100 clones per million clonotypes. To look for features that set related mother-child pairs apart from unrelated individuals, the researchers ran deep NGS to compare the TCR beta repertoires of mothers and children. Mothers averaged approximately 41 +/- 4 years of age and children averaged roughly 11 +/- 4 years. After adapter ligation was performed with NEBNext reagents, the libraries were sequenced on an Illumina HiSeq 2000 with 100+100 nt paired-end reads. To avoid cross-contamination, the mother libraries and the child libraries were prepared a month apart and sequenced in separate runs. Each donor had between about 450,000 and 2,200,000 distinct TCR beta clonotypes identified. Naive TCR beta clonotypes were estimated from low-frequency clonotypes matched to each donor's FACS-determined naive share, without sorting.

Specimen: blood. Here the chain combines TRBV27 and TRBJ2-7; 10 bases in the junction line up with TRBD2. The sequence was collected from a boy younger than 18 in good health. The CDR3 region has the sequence CASSVASGSPYEQYF. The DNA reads TGTGCCAGCAGCGTGGCTAGCGGGAGTCCCTACGAGCAGTACTTC.